A selection of T cell receptor beta chains follows, all from one sample in a study of T cell responses to AZD1222 COVID-19 vaccine. Profiled with immunoSEQ multiplex PCR; TCRdb holds only in-frame clones, not every one. The sample carries over 130,000 clones, roughly 92% recorded once. This specimen was peripheral blood, taken on day 0 of AZD1222 vaccination. The source is an adult in good health. The CDR3 runs from the conserved cysteine through the conserved F or W. A D gene is named only where the DNA matches it firmly.

V	J	D	CDR3	DNA
TRBV6-1	TRBJ2-1	TRBD2	CASSGSGGVSYNEQFF	TGTGCCAGCAGTGGAAGCGGGGGTGTCTCCTACAATGAGCAGTTCTTC
TRBV3-1/TRBV3-2	TRBJ2-1	.	CASSPVRLYNEQFF	TGTGCCAGCAGCCCGGTCCGACTATACAATGAGCAGTTCTTC
TRBV19	TRBJ1-6	.	CASSIPASRNSPLHF	TGTGCCAGTAGTATCCCGGCGAGCAGAAATTCACCCCTCCACTTT
TRBV18	TRBJ2-1	.	CASSPLRDEQFF	TGTGCCAGCTCACCCCTCCGGGATGAGCAGTTCTTC
TRBV29-1	TRBJ1-1	.	CSVEDIGLEAFF	TGCAGCGTTGAAGACATAGGACTTGAAGCTTTCTTT
TRBV2	TRBJ2-1	TRBD1	CASSGTGSSYNEQFF	TGTGCCAGCAGTGGGACAGGGAGCTCCTACAATGAGCAGTTCTTC
TRBV7-2	TRBJ1-4	.	CASSLSGSTNEKLFF	TGTGCCAGCAGCTTATCGGGATCAACTAATGAAAAACTGTTTTTT
TRBV11-2	TRBJ1-6	TRBD1	CASGQGSWNSPLHF	TGTGCCAGCGGACAGGGCTCTTGGAATTCACCCCTCCACTTT
TRBV2	TRBJ1-5	.	CASSLSQPQHF	TGTGCCAGCAGCCTAAGCCAGCCCCAGCATTTT
TRBV7-9	TRBJ2-1	.	CASSPDSPSRNEQFF	TGTGCCAGCAGTCCAGACTCCCCATCAAGGAATGAGCAGTTCTTC
TRBV9	TRBJ2-3	.	CASSVVSGTDTQYF	TGTGCCAGCAGCGTAGTATCCGGCACAGATACGCAGTATTTT
TRBV14	TRBJ2-7	.	CASSQDYRIYEQYF	TGTGCCAGCAGCCAAGATTACAGAATCTACGAGCAGTACTTC
TRBV7-9	TRBJ1-2	TRBD1	CASSPAGTGGNGYTF	TGTGCCAGCAGCCCGGCCGGGACAGGGGGTAATGGCTACACCTTC
TRBV7-9	TRBJ2-5	TRBD2	CASSLGSGGETQYF	TGTGCCAGCAGCTTAGGCAGCGGGGGGGAGACCCAGTACTTC
TRBV7-6	TRBJ1-1	TRBD1	CASSPSRDRGSRNTEAFF	TGTGCCAGCAGCCCGTCCCGGGACAGGGGATCGCGGAACACTGAAGCTTTCTTT
TRBV5-5	TRBJ1-4	.	CASNSGLRSEKLFF	TGTGCCAGCAACTCCGGCTTGCGCAGTGAAAAACTGTTTTTT
TRBV6-6	TRBJ1-3	.	CASSTGGSGNTIYF	TGTGCCAGCAGCACGGGGGGCTCTGGAAACACCATATATTTT
TRBV10-1	TRBJ1-5	.	CASSESGDSNQPQHF	TGCGCCAGCAGTGAGTCGGGGGATAGCAATCAGCCCCAGCATTTT
TRBV5-1	TRBJ2-6	.	CASSLSVNSGANVLTF	TGCGCCAGCAGCTTGAGTGTTAACTCTGGGGCCAACGTCCTGACTTTC
TRBV3-1/TRBV3-2	TRBJ2-7	.	CASSRASINRGGFYEQYF	TGTGCCAGCAGCCGAGCGTCGATCAACAGAGGTGGCTTCTACGAGCAGTACTTC